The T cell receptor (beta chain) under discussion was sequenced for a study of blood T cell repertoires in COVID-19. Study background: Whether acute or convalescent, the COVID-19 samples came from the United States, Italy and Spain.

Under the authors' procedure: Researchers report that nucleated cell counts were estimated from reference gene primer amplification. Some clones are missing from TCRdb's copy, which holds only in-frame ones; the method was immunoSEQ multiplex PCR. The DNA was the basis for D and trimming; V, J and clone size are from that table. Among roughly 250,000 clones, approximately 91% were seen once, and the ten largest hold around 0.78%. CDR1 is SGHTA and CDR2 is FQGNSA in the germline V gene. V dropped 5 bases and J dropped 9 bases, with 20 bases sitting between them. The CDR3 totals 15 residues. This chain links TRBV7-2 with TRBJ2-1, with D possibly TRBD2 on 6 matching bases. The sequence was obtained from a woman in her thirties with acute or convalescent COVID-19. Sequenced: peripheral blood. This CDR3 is CASSPSGGKYVEQFF. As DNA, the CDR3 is TGTGCCAGCAGCCCATCTGGCGGGAAGTATGTTGAGCAGTTCTTC.